What follows is one T cell receptor (beta chain) and its context. Clones were sequenced by immunoSEQ multiplex PCR, and TCRdb holds only the in-frame ones, with some missing. The sample consists of 95,000 to 150,000 clones, 82% of them appearing once. This sample stems from a study of blood T cell repertoires in COVID-19. CDR3 length: 17 amino acids. CDR1 and CDR2 (germline): SGHRS, YFSETQ. V lost 4 bases and J lost 4; bases outside the gene matches: 14. Sequenced input: peripheral blood. This clonotype was sampled from a woman in her seventies with acute or convalescent COVID-19. The chain uses TRBV5-1 and TRBJ2-3; 8 bases align to TRBD2. CDR3 nucleotide sequence: TGCGCCAGCAGCCCCTCGGGGGGGCGAGGTGAAGCAGATACGCAGTATTTT. As protein: CASSPSGGRGEADTQYF.